This paragraph reports one T cell receptor beta chain. Its antigen is not identified. The PCR contained 60 Vbeta and 13 Jbeta primers. Measured with immunoSEQ multiplex PCR; TCRdb has only the in-frame clones, and not every one. The profile covers roughly 120,000 clones, with over 60% appearing a single time and 9.5% to 15% taken by the ten largest. The entry originates in a study of cytomegalovirus exposure and HLA in healthy donors. Study-level background: Ancestry clustering placed more than 65% of approximately 370 genotyped donors in the Caucasian-associated cluster.

Study-level results: The study assumed roughly uniform donor sequencing depth for presence/absence analyses. Earlier findings revealed that most TCR beta V segments proved productive either about 87% or about 30% of the time.

Sequencing was done on a sample of PBMCs. This sequence was found in a woman between 40 and 50 years old in good health and CMV-seropositive.

The CDR3 sequence: CASSPLRLVGHTGELFF. CDR3 coding DNA: TGTGCCAGCTCACCCCTTCGGCTGGTGGGGCACACCGGGGAGCTGTTTTTT. The J gene is TRBJ2-2, the V gene TRBV18, with a weak D call TRBD1 (5 bases). The CDR3 length is 17 residues. V was shortened by 3 bases and J by 3 bases, with 17 bases between the two germline ends. The V gene's germline CDR1 is KGHSH and CDR2 LQKENI.